What follows are 8 T cell receptor beta chains derived from one specimen sequenced in a study of T cell responses to AZD1222 COVID-19 vaccine (dated by TCRdb to the early 2020s). The time point label, read with the paper, signifies: about 28 days (+/-7) after the second vaccine dose. The library was prepared using the immunoSEQ multiplex PCR assay. TCRdb limited this immuneACCESS table to in-frame rearrangements with V and J called. A share of clones is missing; checked studies link under half to unresolved V genes, and the rest is unexplained. In all, the sample holds over 130,000 clones, and 92% of those were seen once. Of the sample, less than 5% falls within the top ten clones. The sample was peripheral blood, taken 28 days after the second AZD1222 dose. These receptors came from an adult who received the AZD1222 COVID-19 vaccine.

The V gene is TRBV7-8, the J gene TRBJ1-6, with TRBD1 as a possible D gene (6 bases). The CDR3 is 18 residues long. Germline values: CDR1 SGHVS, CDR2 FQNEAQ. The germline V and J ends were trimmed by 5 bases and 10 bases, with 27 bases remaining between them. Here the CDR3 reads CASSSVPMGQYSSSPLHF. The CDR3 nucleotides read TGTGCCAGCAGCAGCGTCCCAATGGGACAATATTCCAGCTCACCCCTCCACTTT.

J is TRBJ2-1 and V is TRBV3-1 (or the pseudogene TRBV3-2), with 10 nucleotides matching TRBD2. CDR3 size: 18 residues. The junction had 14 bases not matched to a gene; V was cut back by 0 bases and J by 9 bases. Germline loops: CDR1 LGHDT, CDR2 YNNKEL (reference sequence). The chain's CDR3 is CASSQEIGGAGGPGEQFF. The DNA for the CDR3 is TGTGCCAGCAGCCAAGAGATCGGCGGAGCGGGGGGGCCCGGTGAGCAGTTCTTC.

This chain links TRBV7-2 with TRBJ1-1; tentative D call: TRBD1 (5 bases). CDR1 SGHTA and CDR2 FQGNSA come from the germline V gene. The CDR3 has 14 amino acids. V lost 1 base, J lost 5 bases, and 11 bases lay in between. The CDR3 loop is CASSLDGAWTEAFF. CDR3 DNA sequence: TGTGCCAGCAGCTTAGATGGGGCATGGACTGAAGCTTTCTTT.

The chain joins TRBV7-9 to TRBJ2-5; D perhaps matches TRBD2 (7 bases). The germline V and J ends were trimmed by 5 bases and 1 base, with 23 bases remaining between them. The germline gives CDR1 SEHNR, CDR2 FQNEAQ (reference sequence). The CDR3 consists of 18 residues. The CDR3 DNA follows: TGTGCCAGCAGCCCCCGGTTGCCAAATCGGGGGGCCCAAGAGACCCAGTACTTC. It translates to CASSPRLPNRGAQETQYF.

CDR3: CASSLASGVPSYEQYF. The CDR3 DNA sequence: TGTGCCAGCAGCTTAGCGAGCGGGGTGCCCTCCTACGAGCAGTACTTC. V is TRBV7-2 and J is TRBJ2-7; 7 bases fit TRBD2. The junction had 5 bases not matched to a gene; V was cut back by 0 bases and J by 0 bases. Germline CDR1 is SGHTA and CDR2 is FQGNSA. This CDR3 contains 16 residues.

The CDR3 here is CASSLDSGTGIYGYTF. The CDR3 nucleotides are TGTGCCAGCAGCTTAGATTCCGGCACAGGGATCTATGGCTACACCTTC. The J gene is TRBJ1-2, the V gene TRBV11-2; a weak D match, TRBD1 (6 bases). The germline gives CDR1 SGHAT, CDR2 FQNNGV. This CDR3 comprises 16 residues. Trimming shortened V by 0 bases and J by 4 bases, and 15 bases separated the two germline ends. Looking up the rest from reference TRBV11-2 and TRBJ1-2 gives the full variable domain: EAGVAQSPRYKIIEKRQSVAFWCNPISGHATLYWYQQILGQGPKLLIQFQNNGVVDDSQLPKDRFSAERLKGVDSTLKIQPAKLEDSAVYLCASSLDSGTGIYGYTFGSGTRLTVV.

The chain combines TRBV5-8 with TRBJ1-1, with D perhaps TRBD1 (6 bases). Germline-derived CDR1 and CDR2 are SGHTS and YDEGEE. Trimming removed 0 bases from V and 10 bases from J, with 10 bases in between. The CDR3 is 12 residues long. DNA for the CDR3: TGTGCCAGCAGCTTGGATCGCAGGGGAGCTTTCTTT. Protein: CASSLDRRGAFF.

This chain links TRBV12-2 with TRBJ2-7. TRBV12-2 constitutes a pseudogene. This CDR3 has 15 amino acids. In DNA, the CDR3 is TGTGCAAGTCGCGTACGACTCACCCTGGGATACGAGCAGTACTTC. Translation: CASRVRLTLGYEQYF.